These T cell receptor beta chains were read from a single sample in a study of T-cell memory formation after mild COVID-19. TCRdb itself ran the 5' RACE reads through MiXCR, one entry per CDR3 protein. The repertoire includes about 610,000 distinct CDR3 sequences, approximately 15% of them detected once, and roughly 8.2% sits in the top ten. The sequenced sample was PBMCs or a T cell subset sorted from them (not recorded which). The receptors shown here come from an adult woman who had mild COVID-19 (a few samples of this study predate the infection). Cell type and time point are not known. The conserved cysteine and the conserved F or W are not part of the CDR3 here. Each record gives: V gene, D gene, J gene, CDR3 protein. D genes are given only for firm matches.

TRBV6-5	-	TRBJ1-3	ASQGPGNTIY
TRBV7-2	TRBD2	TRBJ2-1	ASSHGTSVNEQF
TRBV12-3/TRBV12-4	TRBD2	TRBJ2-1	ASRKYTGTSGDNEQF
TRBV15	TRBD2	TRBJ2-1	ATSIGLAGGDNEQF
TRBV4-1	TRBD2	TRBJ2-5	ASSQARGGEETQY
TRBV5-1	TRBD2	TRBJ2-4	ASSLEWTSGSPGNIQY
TRBV15	TRBD1	TRBJ2-7	ATSGDRGGYEQY
TRBV7-3	-	TRBJ2-3	ASSSSDNTDTQY
TRBV7-3	-	TRBJ1-1	ASSPPGVRTEAF
TRBV7-6	-	TRBJ2-2	ASRNTNTGELF
TRBV29-1	-	TRBJ2-7	SARGMAGVREQY
TRBV7-2	-	TRBJ2-1	ASSPTVVFGSSSYNEQF
TRBV5-1	-	TRBJ2-5	ASSLGVAGTSQETQY
TRBV5-6	TRBD2	TRBJ2-3	ASSPGLAGIFDADTQY
TRBV5-6	-	TRBJ1-2	ASSLTGSNYGYT
TRBV5-5	TRBD1	TRBJ1-1	ASSTTYRGQGAF
TRBV7-9	TRBD1	TRBJ1-2	ASSSRLTGVDGYT
TRBV30	TRBD1	TRBJ1-5	AWDRGTSAEPQH
TRBV27	-	TRBJ1-1	ASSTSRLNTEAF
TRBV3-1	-	TRBJ1-2	ASSPRGSYGYT
TRBV30	-	TRBJ1-2	AWSVREGYGYT
TRBV29-1	-	TRBJ1-1	SVERQLITEAF
TRBV6-5	-	TRBJ2-7	ASSYSLPSLYEQY
TRBV29-1	TRBD1	TRBJ2-7	SVTDRVGYEQY
TRBV15	-	TRBJ2-7	ATSRESLGRGYEQY